The sequence of this T cell receptor (beta chain) was determined in a study of CD8 T cells in ankylosing spondylitis. Quantitative 5'-RACE with molecular barcodes was used to make the TCR beta libraries. A single record per CDR3 protein comes from TCRdb applying MiXCR to the 5' RACE reads. The sample lists 200,000 or so distinct CDR3 sequences; roughly 26% were seen once. Study results and caveats: As reported, disease-linked clones showed significant enrichment in matched ankylosing spondylitis synovial fluid. Existing reports had already noted some motif variants in reactive arthritis synovial fluid and blood.

As to this clonotype: Its antigen is as yet unknown.

The CDR3 covers 13 residues. Trimming removed 5 bases at V and 3 bases at J, with 11 bases between. Germline V lookup: CDR1 DFQATT, CDR2 SNEGSKA (reference sequence). The sample was blood, either unsorted or a sorted T cell fraction (not recorded which). This receptor was taken from a male donor with ankylosing spondylitis or in good health (not recorded which). The V gene is TRBV20-1, the J gene TRBJ1-5; D possibly corresponds to TRBD1 (6 bases). The CDR3 reads CSARRTDNQPQHF. CDR3 DNA: TGCAGTGCTCGCCGGACAGACAATCAGCCCCAGCATTTT.